This T cell receptor beta chain emerged from a study of blood T cell repertoires in COVID-19. Study-wide background: Acute and convalescent COVID-19 samples came from the United States, Italy and Spain. The cDNA or gDNA used as material had been derived from T cells, B-cell-depleted T cells, or PBMCs.

Sequenced by immunoSEQ multiplex PCR; TCRdb stores in-frame clones only, minus some. The table shows approximately 75,000 clones, with more than 80% occurring only once. The germline V gene encodes CDR1 SGHTA and CDR2 FQGNSA. V was shortened by 5 bases and J by 4 bases, with 6 bases between the two germline ends. This CDR3 has 11 residues. This rearrangement joins TRBV7-2 to TRBJ2-7; D not resolved. This sequence was found in a human donor in a cohort sampled during active COVID-19. Sequenced: peripheral blood. CDR3 nucleotides: TGTGCCAGCAGCCCCCTTTACGAGCAGTACTTC. Protein: CASSPLYEQYF.